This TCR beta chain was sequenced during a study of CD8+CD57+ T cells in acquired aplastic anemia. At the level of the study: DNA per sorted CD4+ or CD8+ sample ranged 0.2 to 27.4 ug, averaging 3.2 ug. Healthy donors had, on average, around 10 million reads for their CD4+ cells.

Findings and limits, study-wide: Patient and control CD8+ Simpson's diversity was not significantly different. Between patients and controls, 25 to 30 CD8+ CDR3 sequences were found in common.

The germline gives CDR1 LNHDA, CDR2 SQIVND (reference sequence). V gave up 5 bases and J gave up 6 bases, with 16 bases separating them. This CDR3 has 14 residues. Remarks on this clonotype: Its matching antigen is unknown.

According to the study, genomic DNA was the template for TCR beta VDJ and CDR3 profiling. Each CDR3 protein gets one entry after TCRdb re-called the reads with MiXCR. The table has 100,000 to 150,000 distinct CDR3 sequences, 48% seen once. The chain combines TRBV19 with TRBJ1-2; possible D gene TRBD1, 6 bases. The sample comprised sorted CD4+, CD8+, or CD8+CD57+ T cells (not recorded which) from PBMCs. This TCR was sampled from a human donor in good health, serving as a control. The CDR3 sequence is CASSLHRDGDGYTF. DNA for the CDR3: TGTGCCAGTAGTCTCCACAGGGACGGTGATGGCTACACCTTC.